This record covers a single TCR beta chain. Its antigen is still unknown. This same CDR3 is encoded by further DNA sequences in the sample. Using a FACSAria, the CD4+ and CD8+ T cells were sorted from the PBMCs. The source of the sample is a study of CD8+ T cells in alopecia areata. Turning to the study itself: The study gave tofacitinib for 6 to 18 months, then 6 months off drug. The study's findings and limits: Greater clonality was observed in lesional scalp samples, especially alopecia totalis/universalis, versus normal scalp.

In each case, RNA was isolated and then reverse transcribed into cDNA as the sequencing template. Data came from immunoSEQ multiplex PCR; TCRdb stores just in-frame clones and leaves some out. The table shows under 85,000 clones, with about 45% occurring only once. Sequencing used CD8+ T cells sorted from blood, obtained at week 0. This clonotype was sampled from a human donor with alopecia areata.

The CDR3 is CASSLSARGYEQYF. The CDR3 DNA is TGTGCCAGCAGTTTATCGGCCAGGGGATACGAGCAGTACTTC. The chain recombines TRBV27 with TRBJ2-7, with TRBD1 as a possible D gene (6 bases). Germline CDR1 reads MNHEY; CDR2 reads SMNVEV (reference sequence). The CDR3 is made up of 14 amino acids. The V gene lost 0 bases and the J gene lost 4 bases, with 10 bases spanning the gap.